These 27 T cell receptor beta chains were all obtained from the same sample, sequenced in a study of T-cell reconstitution after alpha-beta-depleted transplantation in children (dated by TCRdb to about 2016). Receptor libraries were prepared by PCR. Sequencing instrument: Illumina HiSeq 2500. Molecular barcoding was employed in the preparation of TCR libraries, with unique molecular identifiers being used to normalize TCRbeta repertoire quantification. TCRdb redid the processing of the public reads, applying fastp at Q25 and MiXCR, and retained in-frame beta chains. For every CDR3 protein sequence, its rows merge into one entry that carries the most common genes and DNA. The sample table contains around 700,000 distinct CDR3 sequences; only one count was recorded for over 10% of them. The biggest ten clones account for 0.79% of the sample. The treatment or condition label of this sample denotes: allogeneic hematopoietic cell transplantation with graft depleted of TCRalphabeta T cells and CD19 B cells.

This sample comprised PBMCs, obtained before TCRalphabeta/CD19-depleted stem cell transplant. These receptors came from a girl aged 2 to 10 with congenital amegakaryocytic thrombocytopenia, due to receive a stem cell transplant.

This clonotype was picked up a small number of times. The chain joins TRBV18 to TRBJ2-7, with D perhaps being TRBD1 or TRBD2 (5 bases each). The length of the CDR3 is 15 residues. Germline CDR1 KGHSH, CDR2 LQKENI. V gave up 6 bases and J gave up 0 bases, with 15 bases separating them. In DNA form, the CDR3 reads TGTGCCAGCTCCCTTATCGGGACGGACTCCTACGAGCAGTACTTC. Its protein product is CASSLIGTDSYEQYF. The full variable domain, with the rest looked up from reference TRBV18 and TRBJ2-7, is NAGVMQNPRHLVRRRGQEARLRCSPMKGHSHVYWYRQLPEEGLKFMVYLQKENIIDESGMPKERFSAEFPKEGPSILRIQQVVRGDSAAYFCASSLIGTDSYEQYFGPGTRLTVT.

This clonotype was observed many times. The chain is built from TRBV27 and TRBJ2-1, with D perhaps TRBD2 (6 bases). The CDR3 is 15 residues long. Trimming removed 6 bases at V and 7 bases at J, with 19 bases between. CDR1 MNHEY and CDR2 SMNVEV come from the germline V gene (reference sequence). CDR3: CASRPTSLEGNEQFF. CDR3 sequence (DNA): TGTGCCAGCAGGCCTACTAGCTTGGAGGGTAATGAGCAGTTCTTC.

This clonotype was counted at least ten times. The V gene is TRBV5-1, the J gene TRBJ2-1; TRBD2 matches at 9 bases. The germline V gene has CDR1 SGHRS and CDR2 YFSETQ. This CDR3 has 17 amino acids. V lost 4 bases and J lost 5; bases outside the gene matches: 13. The CDR3 region is CASSHSGRSLLDNEQFF. The CDR3 nucleotides read TGCGCCAGCAGCCATAGCGGGAGATCACTCCTGGACAATGAGCAGTTCTTC.

The chain couples TRBV28 to TRBJ2-1; a weak D match, TRBD2 (6 bases). The V gene lost 8 bases and the J gene lost 3 bases, with 14 bases spanning the gap. Germline loops: CDR1 MDHEN, CDR2 SYDVKM. CDR3 length: 14 amino acids. CDR3 DNA sequence: TGTGCCAGCTCGCGCGGGGCGGGCTACAATGAGCAGTTCTTC. Translated, it gives CASSRGAGYNEQFF.

This clonotype was observed many times. The chain couples TRBV12-3 or TRBV12-4 to TRBJ2-7; D ambiguous. The CDR3 runs to 12 residues. The V end was cut by 2 bases, the J end by 2 bases, with 4 bases between. CDR3 nucleotides: TGTGCCAGCAGTTTATCCCCCTACGAGCAGTACTTC. Protein sequence: CASSLSPYEQYF.

The V gene is TRBV29-1, the J gene TRBJ2-4; D possibly corresponds to TRBD1 (6 bases). V lost 7 bases and J lost 7, with 23 bases in between. Per germline, CDR1 SQVTM and CDR2 ANQGSEA. The CDR3 has 15 amino acids. CDR3 residues: CSATSGVSKGNIQYF. The DNA of the CDR3 is TGCAGCGCTACCTCAGGGGTATCCAAGGGGAACATTCAGTACTTC.

The chain couples TRBV5-1 to TRBJ2-3; TRBD1 aligns across 7 bases. CDR3 length: 12 amino acids. V dropped 4 bases and J dropped 6; count of bases not matched to a gene: 2. Germline CDR1 is SGHRS and CDR2 is YFSETQ. The CDR3 DNA sequence: TGCGCCAGCAGCGAGGACAGGGATACGCAGTATTTT. Translating gives CASSEDRDTQYF.

The rearrangement uses TRBV3-1 and TRBJ1-4, with a weak D call TRBD1 (5 bases). The V gene lost 0 bases and the J gene lost 8 bases, with 13 bases spanning the gap. The CDR3 has 15 amino acids. Germline CDR1 LGHDT, CDR2 YNNKEL (reference sequence). The CDR3 DNA reads TGTGCCAGCAGCCAAGAGGGGGATGATGTGGAAAAACTGTTTTTT. Translating it yields CASSQEGDDVEKLFF.

This clonotype was seen many times. The rearrangement links TRBV30 to TRBJ2-1; no firm D call. The germline V gene encodes CDR1 GTSNPN and CDR2 SVGIG (reference sequence). Trimming stripped 3 bases from V and 7 bases from J, with 7 bases between. The CDR3 is 11 amino acids. The CDR3 sequence is CAWSIDNEQFF. The CDR3 bases are TGTGCCTGGAGCATTGATAATGAGCAGTTCTTC.

This clonotype showed up many times. CDR3 protein: CASSLGLGLSEQYF. CDR3 sequence (DNA): TGCGCCAGCAGCTTGGGTCTGGGGCTCAGCGAGCAGTACTTC. This chain joins TRBV5-1 and TRBJ2-7, with D possibly TRBD1 on 5 matching bases. CDR3 length equals 14 residues. CDR1 is SGHRS, CDR2 YFSETQ, per germline. V gave up 0 bases and J gave up 6 bases, with 13 bases separating them.

This clonotype has only a few counts. The genes are TRBV5-1 and TRBJ2-2, with D perhaps being TRBD1 or TRBD2 (5 bases each). V was clipped by 0 bases and J by 4 bases, with 13 bases between them. There are 16 residues in the CDR3. Germline CDR1 reads SGHRS; CDR2 reads YFSETQ. This CDR3 reads CASSLAHLGVTGELFF. DNA of the CDR3: TGCGCCAGCAGCTTGGCTCACCTGGGGGTCACCGGGGAGCTGTTTTTT.

In its sample, this clonotype was seen a few times. This sequence joins TRBV15 and TRBJ2-2; TRBD2 matches at 9 bases. The germline gives CDR1 LNHNV, CDR2 YYDKDF (reference sequence). The CDR3 loop spans 16 amino acids. J was trimmed by 0 bases and V by 1 base; bases with no gene match: 0. The CDR3 loop reads CATSRGLAANTGELFF. The CDR3, as DNA: TGTGCCACCAGCAGAGGACTAGCGGCGAACACCGGGGAGCTGTTTTTT.

This clonotype appeared many times. The rearrangement uses TRBV5-1 and TRBJ2-1, with 13 nucleotides matching TRBD2. V lost 2 bases to trimming and J lost 0 bases; unmatched junction nucleotides: 8. Germline loops: CDR1 SGHRS, CDR2 YFSETQ. The CDR3 extends over 19 amino acids. The chain's CDR3 is CASSLGTSGKSSSYNEQFF. The CDR3 nucleotides are TGCGCCAGCAGCTTAGGGACTAGCGGGAAGAGCAGCTCCTACAATGAGCAGTTCTTC.

This clonotype has only a few counts. This sequence joins TRBV20-1 and TRBJ2-7, with a tentative D call TRBD2 (6 bases). Between the trimmed V and J ends, which lost 6 bases and 6 bases, there was a span of 21 bases. This CDR3 has 14 amino acids. Germline V gene data show CDR1 as DFQATT and CDR2 as SNEGSKA (reference sequence). In DNA, the CDR3 is TGCAGTGCCCAGAGAGCCGGGAGAGAGGCCGAGCAGTACTTC. This codes for CSAQRAGREAEQYF.

This clonotype was counted ten times or more. V is TRBV11-2 and J is TRBJ2-3; no definite D call. V was cut by 5 bases and J by 5 bases, with 17 bases left in between. Germline CDR1 SGHAT, CDR2 FQNNGV. The CDR3 length is 15 residues. The chain's CDR3 is CASSHMDASRDTQYF. The DNA of the CDR3 is TGTGCCAGCAGCCATATGGATGCTTCGAGAGATACGCAGTATTTT.

This clonotype was counted only a few times. This chain connects TRBV7-9 to TRBJ1-2; unclear D gene. Trimming left V 2 bases short and J 6 bases short, with 10 bases between. Germline V CDR1 and CDR2: SEHNR, FQNEAQ (reference sequence). The CDR3 covers 13 residues. In DNA form, the CDR3 reads TGTGCCAGCAGCTTATCTCGAAGGGATGGCTACACCTTC. The encoded protein is CASSLSRRDGYTF.

A few counts support this clonotype. The chain uses TRBV5-1 and TRBJ2-1; D is unclear. CDR3 length equals 14 residues. V lost 1 base, J lost 4 bases, and 9 bases lay in between. Germline lookup yields CDR1 SGHRS and CDR2 YFSETQ. CDR3 amino acids: CASSLSFKYNEQFF. The CDR3 DNA reads TGCGCCAGCAGCTTGAGTTTTAAATACAATGAGCAGTTCTTC. The variable domain in full, completed from reference TRBV5-1 and TRBJ2-1, reads KAGVTQTPRYLIKTRGQQVTLSCSPISGHRSVSWYQQTPGQGLQFLFEYFSETQRNKGNFPGRFSGRQFSNSRSEMNVSTLELGDSALYLCASSLSFKYNEQFFGPGTRLTVL.

This clonotype has at least ten counts. The chain employs TRBV29-1 and TRBJ2-3; tentatively, D is TRBD1 (5 bases). CDR1 SQVTM and CDR2 ANQGSEA come from the germline V gene. The CDR3 is 12 residues long. V lost 6 bases to trimming and J lost 4 bases, with 11 bases between them. CDR3 in DNA: TGCAGCGTCGCAGTAGGGGCAGATACGCAGTATTTT. The encoded protein is CSVAVGADTQYF.

The chain joins TRBV15 to TRBJ2-5; the D is unclear. V was trimmed by 4 bases and J by 5 bases, leaving 11 bases between them. Per germline, CDR1 LNHNV and CDR2 YYDKDF (reference sequence). The CDR3 runs 13 residues. CDR3 protein: CATSIRYGETQYF. CDR3 bases: TGTGCCACCAGCATCAGGTACGGGGAGACCCAGTACTTC.

The chain recombines TRBV11-2 with TRBJ1-1; D may be TRBD1 (5 bases). The length of the CDR3 is 13 residues. CDR1 is SGHAT and CDR2 is FQNNGV in the germline V gene. Trimming took 2 bases from V and 7 from J, leaving 11 bases between them. In nucleotides, the CDR3 is TGTGCCAGCAGCTTATCGGACATTGATGAAGCTTTCTTT. Translation: CASSLSDIDEAFF. Full variable domain (remainder filled in from reference TRBV11-2 and TRBJ1-1): EAGVAQSPRYKIIEKRQSVAFWCNPISGHATLYWYQQILGQGPKLLIQFQNNGVVDDSQLPKDRFSAERLKGVDSTLKIQPAKLEDSAVYLCASSLSDIDEAFFGQGTRLTVV.

This clonotype was detected a few times. V and J are TRBV11-3 and TRBJ2-1; 10 bases are shared with TRBD2. Germline values: CDR1 SGHNT, CDR2 YENEEA. V shed 0 bases, J shed 8 bases, and the junction held 7 bases outside the gene matches. This CDR3 spans 16 amino acids. CDR3 nucleotide sequence: TGTGCCAGCAGCTTAGATATTGCTAGCGGGGGCGATGAGCAGTTCTTC. Translating gives CASSLDIASGGDEQFF.

In its sample, this clonotype was seen a few times. The V and J genes are TRBV7-2 and TRBJ2-5, with 7 bases identical to TRBD1. This CDR3 contains 16 residues. The J segment lost 1 base and the V segment lost 5 bases, leaving 10 bases of the junction unmatched. Per the germline V gene, CDR1 is SGHTA and CDR2 is FQGNSA. CDR3 DNA sequence: TGTGCCAGCAGCAGACAAGTGACAGGGACCCAAGAGACCCAGTACTTC. It specifies CASSRQVTGTQETQYF.

The sample holds many counts of this clonotype. V is TRBV27 and J is TRBJ1-6, with TRBD1 matching over 7 bases. With V trimmed by 6 bases and J by 9 bases, 8 bases remained unmatched. Germline lookup yields CDR1 MNHEY and CDR2 SMNVEV (reference sequence). There are 14 residues in the CDR3. CDR3 protein: CASSRQGISSPLHF. The CDR3 DNA is TGTGCCAGCAGCCGACAGGGTATTAGTTCACCCCTCCACTTT.

This clonotype was detected many times. The V call is TRBV5-1, the J call TRBJ2-1, with no clear D. Trimming took off 7 bases at V and 8 bases at J, with 25 bases between the two ends. This CDR3 comprises 16 residues. Germline CDR1 reads SGHRS; CDR2 reads YFSETQ. The CDR3 spells CASLKSDSSTGDEQFF. CDR3 sequence (DNA): TGCGCCAGCCTAAAATCCGACTCCTCCACCGGCGATGAGCAGTTCTTC.

This clonotype was detected ten times or more. The CDR3 loop reads CATSKFSGANVLTF. CDR3 bases: TGTGCCACCAGCAAATTCTCTGGGGCCAACGTCCTGACTTTC. The chain employs TRBV15 and TRBJ2-6; D is undetermined. Per germline, CDR1 LNHNV and CDR2 YYDKDF (reference sequence). The V end lost 4 bases, the J end lost 0 bases, and 4 bases lay between the germline ends. The CDR3 consists of 14 residues.

The table lists this clonotype with many counts. The chain is built from TRBV20-1 and TRBJ2-1, with D perhaps assigned TRBD1 or TRBD2 (5 bases each). CDR1 is DFQATT, CDR2 SNEGSKA, per germline (reference sequence). The CDR3 length is 16 residues. The V and J ends lost 4 bases and 0 bases respectively, with 16 bases between them. CDR3: CSANPVDGASYNEQFF. The DNA of the CDR3 is TGCAGTGCTAACCCCGTTGACGGGGCCTCCTACAATGAGCAGTTCTTC.

The V call is TRBV20-1, the J call TRBJ2-3, with 8 bases that match TRBD2. V gave up 6 bases and J gave up 4 bases; unmatched junction bases: 18. Germline V gene sequence: CDR1 DFQATT, CDR2 SNEGSKA (reference sequence). The CDR3 has 17 residues. Here the CDR3 reads CSAIGGSGTSSPDTQYF. The CDR3 DNA follows: TGCAGTGCCATAGGGGGGTCCGGGACTAGTAGTCCAGATACGCAGTATTTT.